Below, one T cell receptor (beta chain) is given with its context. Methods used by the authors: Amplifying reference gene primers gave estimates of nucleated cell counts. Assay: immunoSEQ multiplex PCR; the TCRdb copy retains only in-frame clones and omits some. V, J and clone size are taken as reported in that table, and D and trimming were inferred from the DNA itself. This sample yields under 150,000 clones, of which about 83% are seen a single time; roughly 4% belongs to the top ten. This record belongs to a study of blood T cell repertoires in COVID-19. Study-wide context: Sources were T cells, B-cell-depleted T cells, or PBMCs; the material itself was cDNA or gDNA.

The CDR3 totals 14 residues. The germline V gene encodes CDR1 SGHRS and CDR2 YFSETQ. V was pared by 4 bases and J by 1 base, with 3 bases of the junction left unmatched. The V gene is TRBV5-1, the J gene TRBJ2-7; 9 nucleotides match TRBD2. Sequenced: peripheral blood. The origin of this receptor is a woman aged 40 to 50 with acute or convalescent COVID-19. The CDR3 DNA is TGCGCCAGCAGCCAGACTAGCGGTTCCTACGAGCAGTACTTC. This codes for CASSQTSGSYEQYF.